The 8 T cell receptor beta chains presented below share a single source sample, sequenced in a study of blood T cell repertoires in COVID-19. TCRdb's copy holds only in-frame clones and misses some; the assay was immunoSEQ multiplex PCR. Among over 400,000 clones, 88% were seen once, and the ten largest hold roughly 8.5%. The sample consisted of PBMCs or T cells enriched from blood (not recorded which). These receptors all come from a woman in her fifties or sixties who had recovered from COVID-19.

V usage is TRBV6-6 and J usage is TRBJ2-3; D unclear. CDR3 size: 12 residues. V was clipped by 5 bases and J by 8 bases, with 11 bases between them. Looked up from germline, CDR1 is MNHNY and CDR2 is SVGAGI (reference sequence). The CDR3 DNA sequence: TGTGCCAGCAGTCAACCCCCCGGTACGCAGTATTTT. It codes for CASSQPPGTQYF.

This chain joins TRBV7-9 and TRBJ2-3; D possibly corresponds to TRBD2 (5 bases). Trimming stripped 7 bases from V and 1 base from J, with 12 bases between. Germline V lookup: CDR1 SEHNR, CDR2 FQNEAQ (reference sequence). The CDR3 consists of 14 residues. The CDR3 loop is CASTLGRGTDTQYF. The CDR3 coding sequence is TGTGCCAGCACCCTAGGGCGGGGCACAGATACGCAGTATTTT.

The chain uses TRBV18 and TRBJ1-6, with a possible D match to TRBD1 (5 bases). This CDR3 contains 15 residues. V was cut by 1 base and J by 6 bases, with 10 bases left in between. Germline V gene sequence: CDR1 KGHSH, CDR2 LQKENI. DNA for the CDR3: TGTGCCAGCTCACCACTTGGGACTAGTAATTCACCCCTCCACTTT. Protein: CASSPLGTSNSPLHF. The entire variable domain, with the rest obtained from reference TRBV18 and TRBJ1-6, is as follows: NAGVMQNPRHLVRRRGQEARLRCSPMKGHSHVYWYRQLPEEGLKFMVYLQKENIIDESGMPKERFSAEFPKEGPSILRIQQVVRGDSAAYFCASSPLGTSNSPLHFGNGTRLTVT.

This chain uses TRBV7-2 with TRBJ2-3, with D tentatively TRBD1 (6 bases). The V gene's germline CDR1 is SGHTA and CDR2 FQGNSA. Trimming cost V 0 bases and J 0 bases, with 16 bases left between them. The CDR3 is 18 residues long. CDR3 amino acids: CASSLAERAGASTDTQYF. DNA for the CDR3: TGTGCCAGCAGCTTAGCGGAAAGGGCAGGGGCGAGCACAGATACGCAGTATTTT.

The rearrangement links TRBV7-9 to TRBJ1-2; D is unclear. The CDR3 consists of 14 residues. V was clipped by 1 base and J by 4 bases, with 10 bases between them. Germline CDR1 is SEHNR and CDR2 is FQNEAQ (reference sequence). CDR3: CASSLGSRSYGYTF. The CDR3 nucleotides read TGTGCCAGCAGCTTAGGGTCCAGAAGCTATGGCTACACCTTC.

The CDR3 DNA reads as TGCGCCAGCAGCTTGGGTTTTGGAGATAGCAATCAGCCCCAGCATTTT. This codes for CASSLGFGDSNQPQHF. The rearrangement joins TRBV5-1 to TRBJ1-5, with D unresolved. Germline loops: CDR1 SGHRS, CDR2 YFSETQ. The V end was cut by 0 bases, the J end by 0 bases, with 10 bases between. This CDR3 is 16 amino acids long.

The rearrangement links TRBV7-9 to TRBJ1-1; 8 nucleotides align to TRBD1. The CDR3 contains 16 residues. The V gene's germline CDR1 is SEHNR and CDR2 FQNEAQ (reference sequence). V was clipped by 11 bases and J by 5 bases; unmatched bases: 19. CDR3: CAGWGGAGGAGTEAFF. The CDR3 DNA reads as TGTGCCGGCTGGGGTGGGGCAGGGGGCGCCGGGACTGAAGCTTTCTTT.

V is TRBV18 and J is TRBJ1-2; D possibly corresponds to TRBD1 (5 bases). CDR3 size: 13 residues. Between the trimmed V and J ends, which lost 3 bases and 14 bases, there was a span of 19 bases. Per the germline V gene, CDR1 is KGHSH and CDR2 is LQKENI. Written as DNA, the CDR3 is TGTGCCAGCTCACCGGGACTGCGCTATGGATGGACCTTC. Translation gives CASSPGLRYGWTF.